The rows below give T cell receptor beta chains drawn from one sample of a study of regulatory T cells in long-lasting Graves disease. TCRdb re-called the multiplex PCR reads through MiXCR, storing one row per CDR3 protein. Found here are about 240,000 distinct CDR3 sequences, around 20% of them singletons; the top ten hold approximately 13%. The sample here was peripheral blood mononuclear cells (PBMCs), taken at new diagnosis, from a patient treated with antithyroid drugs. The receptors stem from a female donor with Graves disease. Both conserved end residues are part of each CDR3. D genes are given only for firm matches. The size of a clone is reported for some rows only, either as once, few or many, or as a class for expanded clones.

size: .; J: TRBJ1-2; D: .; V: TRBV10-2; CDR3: CASSAARSHGYTF; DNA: TGCGCCAGCAGTGCGGCCAGGTCGCATGGCTACACCTTC
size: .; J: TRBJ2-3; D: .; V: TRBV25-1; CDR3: CASSDVGDTQYF; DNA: TGTGCCAGCAGTGATGTCGGAGATACGCAGTATTTT
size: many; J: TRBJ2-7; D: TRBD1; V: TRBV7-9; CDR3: CASSLAGGQGWEQYF; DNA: TGTGCCAGCAGCTTAGCGGGGGGACAGGGATGGGAGCAGTACTTC
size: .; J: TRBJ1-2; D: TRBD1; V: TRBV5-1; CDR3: CASSWTGGAGYGYTF; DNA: TGCGCCAGCAGCTGGACAGGGGGCGCGGGCTATGGCTACACCTTC
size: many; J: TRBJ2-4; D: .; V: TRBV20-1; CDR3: CSAELGGKNIQYF; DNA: TGCAGTGCTGAGCTAGGGGGCAAAAACATTCAGTACTTC
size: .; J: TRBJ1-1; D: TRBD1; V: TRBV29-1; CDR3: CSAIRGLGTEAFF; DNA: TGCAGCGCCATCAGGGGGCTGGGCACTGAAGCTTTCTTT
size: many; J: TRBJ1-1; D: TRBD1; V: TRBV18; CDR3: CASSPRDRPSAEAFF; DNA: TGTGCCAGCTCTCCCCGGGACAGGCCCTCGGCTGAAGCTTTCTTT
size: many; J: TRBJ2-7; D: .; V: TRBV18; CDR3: CASSPTGTSYEQYF; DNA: TGTGCCAGCTCACCAACCGGGACATCCTACGAGCAGTACTTC
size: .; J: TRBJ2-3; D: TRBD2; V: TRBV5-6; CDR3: CASSLERAGGNTDTQYF; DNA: TGTGCCAGCAGCTTGGAAAGGGCGGGGGGCAACACAGATACGCAGTATTTT
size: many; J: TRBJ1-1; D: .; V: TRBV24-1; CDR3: CATSSTDTEAFF; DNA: TGTGCCACCAGTTCGACGGACACTGAAGCTTTCTTT
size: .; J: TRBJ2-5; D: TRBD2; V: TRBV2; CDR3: CASRVGTSGRARETQYF; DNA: TGTGCCAGCAGGGTTGGGACTAGCGGGAGGGCAAGGGAGACCCAGTACTTC
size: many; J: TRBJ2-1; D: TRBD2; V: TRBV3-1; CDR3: CASSQDGGGWYNEQFF; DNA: TGTGCCAGCAGCCAAGACGGGGGGGGATGGTACAATGAGCAGTTCTTC
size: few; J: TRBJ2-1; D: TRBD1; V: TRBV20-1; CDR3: CSASPARQGMSYNEQFF; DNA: TGCAGTGCTAGCCCCGCGCGACAGGGGATGTCCTACAATGAGCAGTTCTTC
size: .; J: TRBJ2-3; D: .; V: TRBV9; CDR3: CASSVGQTRTDTQYF; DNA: TGTGCCAGCAGCGTAGGGCAGACTCGCACAGATACGCAGTATTTT
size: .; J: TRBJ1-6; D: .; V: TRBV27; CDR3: CASRPTRGDNSPLHF; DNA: TGTGCCAGCAGACCTACCAGGGGCGATAATTCACCCCTCCACTTT
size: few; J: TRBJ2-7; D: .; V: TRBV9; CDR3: CASSASLTEAYEQYF; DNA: TGTGCCAGCAGCGCCAGCCTAACGGAGGCATACGAGCAGTACTTC
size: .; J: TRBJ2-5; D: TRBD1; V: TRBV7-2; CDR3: CASRRTGQENQYF; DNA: TGTGCCAGCAGACGGACAGGCCAAGAAAACCAGTACTTC
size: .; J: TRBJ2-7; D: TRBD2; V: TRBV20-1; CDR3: CSASLAESYEQYF; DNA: TGCAGTGCTTCGCTAGCGGAGTCCTACGAGCAGTACTTC